Detailed here is one T cell receptor beta chain. The target antigen is unknown. The V gene's germline CDR1 is MNHEY and CDR2 SMNVEV (reference sequence). The CDR3 loop spans 16 amino acids. V was shortened by 2 bases and J by 0 bases, with 8 bases between the two germline ends. This record comes from a study of response to subunit inactivated influenza vaccine. Overall study results and limits: The authors suggested that every seasonal influenza vaccination recruits few new T cells.

TCRdb processed the RT-PCR reads anew with MiXCR; each CDR3 protein has one entry. Of about 180,000 distinct CDR3 sequences listed, around 10% were seen once; the top ten hold about a third. Sequencing used CD8+ T cells sorted from PBMCs, obtained roughly 24 months after vaccination. The chain employs TRBV27 and TRBJ2-6; D remains unclear. This TCR came from a man between 50 and 70 years old who received an inactivated influenza vaccine. The CDR3 sequence is CASSLLGSSGANVLTF. CDR3 in DNA: TGTGCCAGCAGTTTACTGGGGTCCTCTGGGGCCAACGTCCTGACTTTC.